This T cell receptor (beta chain) is drawn from a study of identical twins. Study-level points and caveats: There were fewer insertions in abundant cord blood beta clonotypes, but memory repertoires showed no such pattern. In beta out-of-frame sequences, the excess sharing between twins was weaker. Twin-shared out-of-frame alpha sequences showed excess low generation probability.

This CDR3 spans 16 amino acids. Germline lookup yields CDR1 MNHEY and CDR2 SMNVEV (reference sequence). V dropped 6 bases and J dropped 11 bases, with 28 bases sitting between them. As to this clonotype: Its antigen is as yet unknown.

Template switching added a universal primer binding site, and final cDNA carried unique molecular identifiers. TCRdb fed the 5' RACE reads into MiXCR, producing one record per CDR3 protein. The sample holds 1.5 million to 2 million distinct CDR3 sequences, less than 35% seen once. The clonotype comes from a newborn girl in good health. Sequenced material: cord blood. V gene TRBV27 combines with J gene TRBJ2-5; the D gene is possibly TRBD2 (7 bases). CDR3: CASRPLGGVPHNEQYF. CDR3 coding DNA: TGTGCCAGCAGACCCTTAGGGGGGGTCCCACACAATGAGCAGTACTTC.